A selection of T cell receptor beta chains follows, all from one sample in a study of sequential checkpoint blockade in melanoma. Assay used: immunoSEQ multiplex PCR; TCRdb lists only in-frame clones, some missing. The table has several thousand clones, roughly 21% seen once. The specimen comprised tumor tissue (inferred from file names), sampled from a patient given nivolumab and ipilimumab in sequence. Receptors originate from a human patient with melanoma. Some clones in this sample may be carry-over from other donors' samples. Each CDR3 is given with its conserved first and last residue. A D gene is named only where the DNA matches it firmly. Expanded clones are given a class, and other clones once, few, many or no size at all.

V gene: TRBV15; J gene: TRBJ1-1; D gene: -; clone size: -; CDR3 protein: CATSREQLNTEAFF; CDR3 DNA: TGTGCCACCAGCAGAGAACAGTTGAACACTGAAGCTTTCTTT
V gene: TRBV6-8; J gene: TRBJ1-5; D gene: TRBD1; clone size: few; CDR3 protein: CASSGQGKSNQPQHF; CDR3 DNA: TGTGCCAGCAGTGGACAGGGGAAGAGCAATCAGCCCCAGCATTTT
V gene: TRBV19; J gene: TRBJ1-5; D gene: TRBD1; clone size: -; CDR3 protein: CASSIDSTGFGQPQHF; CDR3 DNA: TGTGCCAGTAGTATAGACTCGACAGGGTTTGGGCAGCCCCAGCATTTT
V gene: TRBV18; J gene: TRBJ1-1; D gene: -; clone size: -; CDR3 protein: CASSPLPQTVEAFF; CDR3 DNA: TGTGCCAGCTCACCACTCCCTCAGACAGTTGAAGCTTTCTTT
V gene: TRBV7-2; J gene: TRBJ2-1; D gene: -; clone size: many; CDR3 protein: CASSFRGSNEQFF; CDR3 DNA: TGTGCCAGCAGCTTTCGGGGTTCAAATGAGCAGTTCTTC
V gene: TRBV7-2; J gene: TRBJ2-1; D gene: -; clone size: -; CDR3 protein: CASSPGRNNEQFF; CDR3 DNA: TGTGCCAGCAGCCCCGGACGGAACAATGAGCAGTTCTTC
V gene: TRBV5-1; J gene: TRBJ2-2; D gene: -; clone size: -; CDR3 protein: CASSLEGRNTGELFF; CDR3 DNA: TGCGCCAGCAGCTTGGAGGGACGGAACACCGGGGAGCTGTTTTTT
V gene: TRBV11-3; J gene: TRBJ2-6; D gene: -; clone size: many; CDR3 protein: CASGRLSASSGANVLTF; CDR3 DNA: TGTGCCAGCGGACGACTAAGCGCCTCCTCTGGGGCCAACGTCCTGACTTTC
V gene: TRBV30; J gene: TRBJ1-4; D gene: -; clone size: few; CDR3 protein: CAWTLRGNEKLFF; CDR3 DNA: TGTGCCTGGACTCTGAGGGGGAATGAAAAACTGTTTTTT
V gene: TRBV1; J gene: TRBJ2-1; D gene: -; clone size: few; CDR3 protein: CASSQVAGGQNEQFF; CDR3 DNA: TGCGCCAGCAGCCAAGTAGCGGGGGGGCAGAATGAGCAGTTCTTC
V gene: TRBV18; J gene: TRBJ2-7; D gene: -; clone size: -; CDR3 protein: CASSPLRSSSYEQYF; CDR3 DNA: TGTGCCAGCTCACCACTACGGTCGAGCTCCTACGAGCAGTACTTC
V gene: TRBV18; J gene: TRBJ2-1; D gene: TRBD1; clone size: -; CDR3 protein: CASSLNTLTGQGRVNEQFF; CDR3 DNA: TGTGCCAGCTCCCTCAATACCCTGACGGGACAGGGGAGGGTCAATGAGCAGTTCTTC
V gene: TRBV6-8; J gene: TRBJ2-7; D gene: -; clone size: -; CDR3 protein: CASSYRGQNYEQYF; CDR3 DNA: TGTGCCAGCAGTTACCGTGGACAGAACTACGAGCAGTACTTC
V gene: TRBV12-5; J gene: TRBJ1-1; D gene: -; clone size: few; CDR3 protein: CASTHTDNTEAFF; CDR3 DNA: TGTGCCAGCACCCATACAGATAACACTGAAGCTTTCTTT
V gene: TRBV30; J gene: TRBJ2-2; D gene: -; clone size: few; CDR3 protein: CAWSSVRGAGTGELFF; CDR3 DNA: TGTGCCTGGAGTTCGGTCAGGGGCGCAGGGACCGGGGAGCTGTTTTTT
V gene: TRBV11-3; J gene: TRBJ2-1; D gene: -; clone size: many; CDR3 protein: CASSPLTPNVEQFF; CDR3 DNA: TGTGCCAGCAGCCCCCTAACCCCCAATGTCGAGCAGTTCTTC
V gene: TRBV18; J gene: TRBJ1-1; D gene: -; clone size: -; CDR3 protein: CASSPPTPGNTEAFF; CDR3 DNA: TGTGCCAGCTCACCACCGACTCCGGGGAACACTGAAGCTTTCTTT
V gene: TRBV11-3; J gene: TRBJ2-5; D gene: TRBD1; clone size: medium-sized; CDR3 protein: CASSLTGGLETQYF; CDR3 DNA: TGTGCCAGCAGCCTCACAGGGGGCCTGGAGACCCAGTACTTC
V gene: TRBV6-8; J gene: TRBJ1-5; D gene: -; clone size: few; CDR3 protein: CASRSRLGSAQHF; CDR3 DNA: TGTGCCAGCAGAAGTCGTCTAGGATCGGCCCAGCATTTT
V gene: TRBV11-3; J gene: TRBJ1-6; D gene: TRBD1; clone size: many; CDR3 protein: CASSSPRQGNSPLHF; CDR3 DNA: TGTGCCAGCAGCTCGCCTCGACAGGGTAATTCACCCCTCCACTTT
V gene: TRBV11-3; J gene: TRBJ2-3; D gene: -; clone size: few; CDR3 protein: CASSLGMGGDTQYF; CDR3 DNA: TGTGCCAGCAGCTTAGGGATGGGGGGAGATACGCAGTATTTT
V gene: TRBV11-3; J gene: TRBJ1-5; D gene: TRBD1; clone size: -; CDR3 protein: CASSSGTASNQPQHF; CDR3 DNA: TGTGCCAGCAGCTCAGGGACAGCTAGCAATCAGCCCCAGCATTTT
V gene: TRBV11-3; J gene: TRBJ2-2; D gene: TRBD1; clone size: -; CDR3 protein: CASSPMTGGTGELFF; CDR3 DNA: TGTGCTAGCAGCCCAATGACAGGGGGCACCGGGGAGCTGTTTTTT
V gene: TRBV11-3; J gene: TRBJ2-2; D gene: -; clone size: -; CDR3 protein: CASSSDSGVAGELFF; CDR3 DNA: TGTGCCAGCAGCTCAGACTCAGGGGTGGCCGGGGAGCTGTTTTTT
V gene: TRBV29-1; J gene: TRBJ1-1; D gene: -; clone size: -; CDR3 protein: CSGKLDLSSEAFF; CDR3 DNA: TGCAGCGGTAAGTTGGACTTGAGCTCTGAAGCTTTCTTT
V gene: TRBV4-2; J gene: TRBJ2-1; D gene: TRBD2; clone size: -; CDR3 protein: CASSQTSGAYNEQFF; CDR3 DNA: TGTGCCAGCAGCCAGACTAGCGGGGCCTACAATGAGCAGTTCTTC
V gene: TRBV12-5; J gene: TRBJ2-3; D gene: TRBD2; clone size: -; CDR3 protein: CASGPGLRGTDTQYF; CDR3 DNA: TGTGCTAGTGGTCCGGGACTACGGGGAACAGATACGCAGTATTTT